This paragraph covers one T cell receptor beta chain sequence. The V gene lost 2 bases and the J gene lost 6 bases, with 16 bases spanning the gap. This CDR3 has 16 residues. As handled by the study authors: Using reference gene primer amplification, nucleated cell counts were estimated. Sequenced by immunoSEQ multiplex PCR; TCRdb stores in-frame clones only, minus some. V and J calls and clone size are those listed in that table; D and trimming were worked out from the DNA. Found here are some 110,000 clones, approximately 80% of them singletons; the top ten hold over 35%. This entry belongs to a study of blood T cell repertoires in COVID-19. At the level of the study: Specimens from acute and convalescent COVID-19 originated in the United States, Italy and Spain. Sample material is recorded as cDNA or gDNA derived from T cells, B-cell-depleted T cells, or PBMCs.

V usage is TRBV23-1 and J usage is TRBJ2-2; unclear D gene. TRBV23-1 is an ORF for which the function is uncertain. Sequencing was performed on peripheral blood. The TCR was taken from a man at least 80 years old with acute or convalescent COVID-19. CDR3 sequence (DNA): TGCGCCAGCAGTCAAACAGCATATCTAAGAGCCGGGGAGCTGTTTTTT. This codes for CASSQTAYLRAGELFF.